The next 22 T cell receptor beta chains were all read from a single sample in a study of blood T cells in healthy people across ages. PCR was performed a second time for about 6 to 11 cycles using a sample-barcoded 5' primer and a J-beta primer mix. Each CDR3 protein gets one entry after TCRdb re-called the 5' RACE reads with MiXCR. The sample gives 1.5 million to 1.9 million distinct CDR3 sequences, 35% to 45% of which show up once; approximately 4% is in the top ten. Sequencing was performed on blood. Every receptor here comes from a young woman in good health.

The J gene is TRBJ2-1, the V gene TRBV27; TRBD2 might be the D (6 bases). V was shortened by 4 bases and J by 0 bases, with 10 bases between the two germline ends. Germline V CDR1 and CDR2: MNHEY, SMNVEV (reference sequence). The CDR3 spans 15 residues. The CDR3 here is CASSYKAGSYNEQFF. Here the CDR3 DNA reads TGTGCCAGCAGTTATAAAGCGGGCTCCTACAATGAGCAGTTCTTC.

V and J are TRBV27 and TRBJ2-7, with a weak D call TRBD2 (6 bases). The DNA end favors TRBJ2-5, so the J call may be wrong. This CDR3 spans 13 amino acids. CDR1 is MNHEY and CDR2 is SMNVEV in the germline V gene (reference sequence). CDR3 sequence: CASKTGVGETQYF. CDR3 nucleotide sequence: TGTGCCAGCAAGACGGGAGTGGGGGAGACCCAGTACTTC.

This chain joins TRBV4-1 and TRBJ1-3; 7 bases are shared with TRBD1. Germline V gene sequence: CDR1 MGHRA, CDR2 YSYEKL. CDR3 length: 16 amino acids. The V and J ends lost 2 bases and 0 bases, in that order; junction bases with no gene match: 4. For the CDR3, the DNA is TGCGCCAGCAGCCAACCAGACAGGGACTCTGGAAACACCATATATTTT. Translating it yields CASSQPDRDSGNTIYF.

This clonotype has more than one count but fewer than ten. The chain carries TRBV28 and TRBJ2-3; D is perhaps TRBD2 (5 bases). Germline CDR1 MDHEN, CDR2 SYDVKM. The CDR3 has 16 amino acids. Trimming took off 4 bases at V and 3 bases at J, with 17 bases between the two ends. For the CDR3, the DNA is TGTGCCAGCAGTTCCCCCCCCGGGATCTCGACAGATACGCAGTATTTT. Translated, it gives CASSSPPGISTDTQYF.

CDR3 bases: TGTGCCAGCAGACTGGGAGGGCGGAACACTGAAGCTTTCTTT. It codes for CASRLGGRNTEAFF. The gene calls are TRBV28 and TRBJ1-1, with D hard to call. The V gene's germline CDR1 is MDHEN and CDR2 SYDVKM. The CDR3 has 14 residues. The V end lost 6 bases, the J end lost 1 base, and 12 bases lay between the germline ends.

The V and J genes are TRBV7-2 and TRBJ1-4; TRBD1 is a possible D gene (5 bases). The V end lost 1 base, the J end lost 6 bases, and 12 bases lay between the germline ends. Germline CDR1 and CDR2: SGHTA and FQGNSA. The CDR3 is 15 amino acids. The CDR3 loop is CASSLGGAGDEKLFF. The CDR3 bases are TGTGCCAGCAGCTTAGGTGGGGCCGGGGATGAAAAACTGTTTTTT.

The chain carries TRBV4-2 and TRBJ2-1, with 11 bases lining up with TRBD2. V gave up 4 bases and J gave up 3 bases; unmatched junction bases: 5. The CDR3 length is 16 residues. Germline loops: CDR1 LGHNA, CDR2 YNFKEQ. The CDR3 DNA is TGTGCCAGCAGCCTGGAGACTAGCGGGGTCTACAATGAGCAGTTCTTC. Amino acids: CASSLETSGVYNEQFF.

Comments on this clonotype: Germline and junction disagree at one end, which may indicate a read error. The chain recombines TRBV7-7 with TRBJ2-5; TRBD2 agrees at 7 bases. Germline assignment: CDR1 SSHAT and CDR2 FNYEAQ (reference sequence). The CDR3 runs to 13 residues. Written as DNA, the CDR3 is TGTGCTAGCAGCCTCGGACTAGATCGGACCCAGTACTTC. Its translation is CASSLGLDRTQYF.

A few counts support this clonotype. The chain employs TRBV7-2 and TRBJ2-3; 11 nucleotides align to TRBD2. There are 17 residues in the CDR3. With 0 bases clipped from V and 2 bases from J, the junction kept 4 bases outside the gene matches. Germline values: CDR1 SGHTA, CDR2 FQGNSA. As DNA, the CDR3 is TGTGCCAGCAGCTTAGCCGGGACTAGCGGCCCCACAGATACGCAGTATTTT. Its translation is CASSLAGTSGPTDTQYF.

The genes are TRBV29-1 and TRBJ1-5; D is ambiguous. The CDR3 runs to 13 residues. V was shortened by 8 bases and J by 4 bases, with 15 bases between the two germline ends. CDR1 and CDR2 from the germline V gene are SQVTM and ANQGSEA. The CDR3 here is CSFREGRNQPQHF. CDR3 DNA: TGCAGCTTTCGGGAGGGAAGGAATCAGCCCCAGCATTTT. The entire variable domain, with the rest obtained from reference TRBV29-1 and TRBJ1-5, is as follows: SAVISQKPSRDICQRGTSLTIQCQVDSQVTMMFWYRQQPGQSLTLIATANQGSEATYESGFVIDKFPISRPNLTFSTLTVSNMSPEDSSIYLCSFREGRNQPQHFGDGTRLSIL.

This sequence joins TRBV4-3 and TRBJ2-3; tentatively, D is TRBD2 (6 bases). Germline assignment: CDR1 LGHNA and CDR2 YSLEER. Trimming removed 6 bases at V and 0 bases at J, with 13 bases between. This CDR3 spans 15 amino acids. CDR3 coding DNA: TGCGCCAGCAGTTGGCTAGCGACCAGCACAGATACGCAGTATTTT. It translates to CASSWLATSTDTQYF.

This clonotype was detected a few times. The chain uses TRBV19 and TRBJ1-1, with 8 nucleotides matching TRBD1. Germline CDR1 LNHDA, CDR2 SQIVND (reference sequence). V dropped 2 bases and J dropped 3; count of bases not matched to a gene: 8. The CDR3 has 16 amino acids. The CDR3 DNA reads TGTGCCAGTAGTATATCAGCAGGGGGCAAGTACACTGAAGCTTTCTTT. Amino acids: CASSISAGGKYTEAFF. The variable domain in full, completed from reference TRBV19 and TRBJ1-1, reads DGGITQSPKYLFRKEGQNVTLSCEQNLNHDAMYWYRQDPGQGLRLIYYSQIVNDFQKGDIAEGYSVSREKKESFPLTVTSAQKNPTAFYLCASSISAGGKYTEAFFGQGTRLTVV.

The genes are TRBV20-1 and TRBJ1-1, with D possibly being TRBD1 (5 bases). The CDR3 loop spans 14 amino acids. CDR1 is DFQATT and CDR2 is SNEGSKA in the germline V gene (reference sequence). V was trimmed by 1 base and J by 3 bases, leaving 12 bases between them. The CDR3, as DNA: TGCAGTGCTAGAGCCAATCTGGGGGACACTGAAGCTTTCTTT. This translates into CSARANLGDTEAFF.

The CDR3 region has the DNA TGTGCCAGCAGGCGGGGGGACTCTTGGTACAATGAGCAGTTCTTC. As protein: CASRRGDSWYNEQFF. The genes are TRBV5-5 and TRBJ2-1, with 8 bases fitting TRBD2. After removal of 5 bases from V and 4 bases from J, the junction contained 8 bases not matched to a gene. Germline V lookup: CDR1 SGHKS, CDR2 YYEKEE (reference sequence). The CDR3 loop spans 15 amino acids. The full variable domain, completed using reference TRBV5-5 and TRBJ2-1, is DAGVTQSPTHLIKTRGQQVTLRCSPISGHKSVSWYQQVLGQGPQFIFQYYEKEERGRGNFPDRFSARQFPNYSSELNVNALLLGDSALYLCASRRGDSWYNEQFFGPGTRLTVL.

A few counts support this clonotype. The chain combines TRBV12-3 or TRBV12-4 with TRBJ2-7; TRBD2 matches 8 bases. The V and J ends lost 5 bases and 3 bases, in that order; junction bases with no gene match: 6. CDR3 length equals 14 residues. Here the CDR3 reads CASSATSAFYEQYF. CDR3 DNA: TGTGCCAGCAGTGCGACTAGCGCTTTCTACGAGCAGTACTTC.

This clonotype was picked up a small number of times. This chain links TRBV9 with TRBJ1-2; D ambiguous. Per germline, CDR1 SGDLS and CDR2 YYNGEE. There are 14 residues in the CDR3. Trimming removed 3 bases from V and 3 bases from J, with 12 bases in between. The CDR3 protein is CASSEDGIDYGYTF. Here the CDR3 DNA reads TGTGCCAGCAGCGAAGACGGGATCGACTATGGCTACACCTTC.

V gene TRBV27 combines with J gene TRBJ2-1, with TRBD2 matching 7 bases. Gene TRBJ2-7 matches the end of the DNA better, so the J call may be wrong. This CDR3 spans 17 amino acids. Per germline, CDR1 MNHEY and CDR2 SMNVEV (reference sequence). The DNA for the CDR3 is TGTGCCAGCAGTTTCATCGGCGGGGGTGATGCCTACAATGAGCAGTACTTC. Its translation is CASSFIGGGDAYNEQYF.

V usage is TRBV4-1 and J usage is TRBJ1-1; D is ambiguous. The CDR3 totals 16 residues. CDR1 is MGHRA, CDR2 YSYEKL, per germline. The V end lost 4 bases, the J end lost 3 bases, and 18 bases lay between the germline ends. CDR3 DNA sequence: TGCGCCAGCAGCCTAAACACCCAGGCAGCCCACACTGAAGCTTTCTTT. Translating gives CASSLNTQAAHTEAFF.

This clonotype appeared a few times. This sequence joins TRBV2 and TRBJ2-3; 13 bases are a match to TRBD2. Trimming removed 0 bases from V and 4 bases from J; junction bases left unmatched: 1. The germline CDR1 and CDR2 sequences are SNHLY and FYNNEI. CDR3 length: 16 amino acids. CDR3 DNA: TGTGCCAGCAGTGAAGCAGGACTAGCGGGGGCAGATACGCAGTATTTT. Its protein is CASSEAGLAGADTQYF.

The chain uses TRBV7-9 and TRBJ1-4, with 12 bases lining up with TRBD1. Germline CDR1 is SEHNR and CDR2 is FQNEAQ (reference sequence). J lost 7 bases, V lost 1 base, and 4 bases had no gene match. This CDR3 has 16 residues. CDR3: CASSLGWDRGPEKLFF. The CDR3 region has the DNA TGTGCCAGCAGCTTAGGCTGGGACAGGGGGCCTGAAAAACTGTTTTTT.

The gene calls are TRBV4-1 and TRBJ2-7, with D maybe TRBD2 (6 bases). The CDR3 covers 17 residues. Germline V gene data show CDR1 as MGHRA and CDR2 as YSYEKL. The ends were cut back, 1 base at V and 5 bases at J, with 21 bases in the middle. Here the CDR3 reads CASSQGLRGGPANEQYF. The CDR3 nucleotides are TGCGCCAGCAGCCAAGGTTTGCGGGGAGGACCTGCCAACGAGCAGTACTTC.

This chain joins TRBV24-1 and TRBJ2-1; D possibly corresponds to TRBD1 (6 bases). V was cut by 4 bases and J by 2 bases, with 11 bases left in between. Looked up from germline, CDR1 is KGHDR and CDR2 is SFDVKD. This CDR3 region has 15 residues. The chain's CDR3 is CATSEENRAYNEQFF. The CDR3 DNA reads TGTGCCACCAGTGAGGAAAACAGGGCCTACAATGAGCAGTTCTTC.